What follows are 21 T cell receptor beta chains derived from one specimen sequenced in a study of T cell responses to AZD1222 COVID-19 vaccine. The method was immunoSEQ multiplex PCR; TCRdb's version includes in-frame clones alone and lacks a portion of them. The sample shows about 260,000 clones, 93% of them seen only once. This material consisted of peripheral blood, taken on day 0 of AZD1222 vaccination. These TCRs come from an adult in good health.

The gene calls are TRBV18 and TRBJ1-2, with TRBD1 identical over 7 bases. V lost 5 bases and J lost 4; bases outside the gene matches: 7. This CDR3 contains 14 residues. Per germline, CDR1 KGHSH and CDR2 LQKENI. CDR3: CASSTQTGTYGYTF. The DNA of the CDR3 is TGTGCCAGCTCAACTCAGACAGGGACCTATGGCTACACCTTC.

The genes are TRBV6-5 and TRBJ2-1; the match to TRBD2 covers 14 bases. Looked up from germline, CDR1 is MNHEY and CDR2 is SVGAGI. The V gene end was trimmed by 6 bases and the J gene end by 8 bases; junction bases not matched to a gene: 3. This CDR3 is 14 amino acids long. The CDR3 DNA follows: TGTGCCAGCAGGGGACTAGCGGGAGAAGATGAGCAGTTCTTC. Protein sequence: CASRGLAGEDEQFF.

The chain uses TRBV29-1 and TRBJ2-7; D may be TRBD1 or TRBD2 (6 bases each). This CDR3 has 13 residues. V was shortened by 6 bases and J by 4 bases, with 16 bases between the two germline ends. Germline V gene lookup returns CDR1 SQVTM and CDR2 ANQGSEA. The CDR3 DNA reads TGCAGCGTGGGAGGACAGATTAATTACGAGCAGTACTTC. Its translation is CSVGGQINYEQYF.

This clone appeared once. CDR3 bases: TGCGCCAGCAGCTTGCGTGGACAGGGGGCCAACAATGAGCAGTTCTTC. Its translation is CASSLRGQGANNEQFF. The chain joins TRBV5-1 to TRBJ2-1; TRBD1 matches at 11 bases. The CDR3 loop spans 16 amino acids. Germline V gives CDR1 SGHRS, CDR2 YFSETQ. V gave up 1 base and J gave up 5 bases; unmatched junction bases: 5. Together with reference TRBV5-1 and TRBJ2-1, the CDR3 gives the full variable domain: KAGVTQTPRYLIKTRGQQVTLSCSPISGHRSVSWYQQTPGQGLQFLFEYFSETQRNKGNFPGRFSGRQFSNSRSEMNVSTLELGDSALYLCASSLRGQGANNEQFFGPGTRLTVL.

As DNA, the CDR3 is TGCGCCAGCAGCCAAGACCCCAGGGGGGTAAGGAACACTGAAGCTTTCTTT. It specifies CASSQDPRGVRNTEAFF. This rearrangement joins TRBV4-1 to TRBJ1-1; TRBD1 matches 7 bases. The CDR3 extends over 17 amino acids. The J segment lost 1 base and the V segment lost 0 bases, leaving 8 bases of the junction unmatched. The germline V gene has CDR1 MGHRA and CDR2 YSYEKL.

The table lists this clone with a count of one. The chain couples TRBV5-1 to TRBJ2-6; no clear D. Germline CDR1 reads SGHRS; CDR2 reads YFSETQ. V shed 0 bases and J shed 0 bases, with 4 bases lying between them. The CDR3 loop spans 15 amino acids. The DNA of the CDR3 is TGCGCCAGCAGCTTGGATAGCTCTGGGGCCAACGTCCTGACTTTC. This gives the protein CASSLDSSGANVLTF. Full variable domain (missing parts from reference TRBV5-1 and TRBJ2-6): KAGVTQTPRYLIKTRGQQVTLSCSPISGHRSVSWYQQTPGQGLQFLFEYFSETQRNKGNFPGRFSGRQFSNSRSEMNVSTLELGDSALYLCASSLDSSGANVLTFGAGSRLTVL.

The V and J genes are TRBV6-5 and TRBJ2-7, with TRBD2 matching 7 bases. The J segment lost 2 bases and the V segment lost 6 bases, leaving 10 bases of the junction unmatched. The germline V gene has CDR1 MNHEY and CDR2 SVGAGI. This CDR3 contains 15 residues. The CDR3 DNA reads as TGTGCCAGCAGGAGGGAGGCTAGCGGACCCTACGAGCAGTACTTC. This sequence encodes CASRREASGPYEQYF.

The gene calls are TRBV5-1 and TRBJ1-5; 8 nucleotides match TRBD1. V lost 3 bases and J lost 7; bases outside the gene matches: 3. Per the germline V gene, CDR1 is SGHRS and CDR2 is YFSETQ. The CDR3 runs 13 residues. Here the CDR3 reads CASSSGQGQPQHF. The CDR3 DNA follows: TGCGCCAGCAGCTCCGGACAGGGACAGCCCCAGCATTTT.

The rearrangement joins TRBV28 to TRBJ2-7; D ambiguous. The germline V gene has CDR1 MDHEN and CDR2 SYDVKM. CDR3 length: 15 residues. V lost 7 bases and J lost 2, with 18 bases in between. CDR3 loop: CASKDGGPPPYEQYF. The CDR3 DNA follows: TGTGCCAGCAAGGACGGCGGCCCTCCCCCCTACGAGCAGTACTTC.

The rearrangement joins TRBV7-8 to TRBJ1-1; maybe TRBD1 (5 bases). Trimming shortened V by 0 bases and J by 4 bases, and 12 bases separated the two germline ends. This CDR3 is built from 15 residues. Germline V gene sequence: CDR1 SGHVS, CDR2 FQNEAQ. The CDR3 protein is CASSLARGEGTEAFF. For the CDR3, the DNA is TGTGCCAGCAGCTTAGCGCGGGGGGAAGGCACTGAAGCTTTCTTT.

CDR3 region: CATSRLGQGSGEQYF. The CDR3 bases are TGTGCCACCAGCAGGCTGGGACAGGGATCTGGAGAGCAGTACTTC. The chain carries TRBV15 and TRBJ2-7; 9 bases match TRBD1. Losses at the gene ends were 3 bases for V and 7 bases for J; bases not matched to a gene: 10. This CDR3 contains 15 residues. Germline V CDR1 and CDR2: LNHNV, YYDKDF (reference sequence).

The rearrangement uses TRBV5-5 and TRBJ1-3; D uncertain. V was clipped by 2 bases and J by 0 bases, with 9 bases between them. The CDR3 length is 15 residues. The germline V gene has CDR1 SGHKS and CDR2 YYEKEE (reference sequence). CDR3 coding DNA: TGTGCCAGCAGCTTTCAGGCGACCTCTGGAAACACCATATATTTT. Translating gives CASSFQATSGNTIYF.

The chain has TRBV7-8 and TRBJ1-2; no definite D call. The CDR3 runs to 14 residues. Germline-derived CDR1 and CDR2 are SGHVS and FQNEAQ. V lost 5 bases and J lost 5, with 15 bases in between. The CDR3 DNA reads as TGTGCCAGCAGCGCTGGTTGGACCATTTATGGCTACACCTTC. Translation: CASSAGWTIYGYTF.

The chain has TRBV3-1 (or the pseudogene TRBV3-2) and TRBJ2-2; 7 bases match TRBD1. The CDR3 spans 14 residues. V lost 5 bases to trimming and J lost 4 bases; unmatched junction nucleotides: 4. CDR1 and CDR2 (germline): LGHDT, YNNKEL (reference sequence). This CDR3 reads CASSSWDSTGELFF. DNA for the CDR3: TGTGCCAGCAGCTCTTGGGACAGCACCGGGGAGCTGTTTTTT.

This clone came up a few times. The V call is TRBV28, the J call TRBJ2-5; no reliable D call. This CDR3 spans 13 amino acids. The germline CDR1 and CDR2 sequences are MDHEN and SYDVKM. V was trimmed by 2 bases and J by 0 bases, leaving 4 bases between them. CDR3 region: CASSLSDQETQYF. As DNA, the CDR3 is TGTGCCAGCAGTTTAAGCGACCAAGAGACCCAGTACTTC.

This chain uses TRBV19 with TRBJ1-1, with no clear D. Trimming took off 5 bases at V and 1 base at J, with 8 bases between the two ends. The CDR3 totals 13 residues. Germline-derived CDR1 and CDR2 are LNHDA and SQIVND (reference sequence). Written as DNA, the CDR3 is TGTGCCAGTAGTGATCAGGCGAACACTGAAGCTTTCTTT. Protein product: CASSDQANTEAFF.

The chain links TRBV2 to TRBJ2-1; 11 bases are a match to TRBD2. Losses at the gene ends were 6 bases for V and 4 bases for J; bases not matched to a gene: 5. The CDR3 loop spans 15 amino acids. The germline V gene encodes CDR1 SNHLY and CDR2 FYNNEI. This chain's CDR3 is CASSATSGSYNEQFF. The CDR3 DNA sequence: TGTGCCAGCAGCGCCACTAGCGGGAGTTACAATGAGCAGTTCTTC. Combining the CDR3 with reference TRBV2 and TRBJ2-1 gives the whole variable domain EPEVTQTPSHQVTQMGQEVILRCVPISNHLYFYWYRQILGQKVEFLVSFYNNEISEKSEIFDDQFSVERPDGSNFTLKIRSTKLEDSAMYFCASSATSGSYNEQFFGPGTRLTVL.

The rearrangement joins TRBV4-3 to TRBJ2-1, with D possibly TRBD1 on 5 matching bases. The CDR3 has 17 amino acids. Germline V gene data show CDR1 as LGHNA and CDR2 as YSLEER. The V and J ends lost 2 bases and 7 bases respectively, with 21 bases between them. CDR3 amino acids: CASSQPPGGRAGNEQFF. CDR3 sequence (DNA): TGCGCCAGCAGCCAACCCCCCGGTGGCAGGGCAGGGAATGAGCAGTTCTTC.

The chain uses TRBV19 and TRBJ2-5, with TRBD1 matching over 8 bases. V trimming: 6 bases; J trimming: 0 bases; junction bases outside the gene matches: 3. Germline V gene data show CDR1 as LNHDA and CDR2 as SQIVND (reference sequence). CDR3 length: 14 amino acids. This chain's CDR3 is CASRQTGDQETQYF. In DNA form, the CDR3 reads TGTGCCAGTAGACAGACAGGGGACCAAGAGACCCAGTACTTC.

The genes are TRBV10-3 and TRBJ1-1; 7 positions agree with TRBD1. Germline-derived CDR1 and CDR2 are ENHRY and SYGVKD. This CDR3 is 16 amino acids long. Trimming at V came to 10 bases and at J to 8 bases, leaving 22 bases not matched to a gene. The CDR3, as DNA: TGTGCCACCACCCGGGACGATAAAGGGGGCTTTTCAGAAGCTTTCTTT. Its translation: CATTRDDKGGFSEAFF.

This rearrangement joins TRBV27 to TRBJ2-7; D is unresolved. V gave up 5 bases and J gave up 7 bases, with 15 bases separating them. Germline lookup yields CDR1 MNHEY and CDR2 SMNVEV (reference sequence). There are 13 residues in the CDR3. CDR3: CASSLFPTSEQYF. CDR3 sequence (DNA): TGTGCCAGCAGTCTCTTTCCGACATCAGAGCAGTACTTC.